The clone carrying this TCR beta chain appeared many times. The target antigen is unknown. These data originate in a study of spatial heterogeneity in lung cancer. Background on the study: Strong correlation was found between tumor-region TCR transcript counts and a T cell module score from matched bulk RNA-seq.

Every TCR cDNA molecule bore a unique molecular identifier. TCRdb reanalysed the 5' RACE reads using MiXCR and keeps one entry per CDR3 protein. This sample carries around 100,000 distinct CDR3 sequences, roughly 4.5% of them seen once, and the ten largest clones take approximately 22%. Trimming removed 1 base at V and 3 bases at J, with 25 bases between. The length of the CDR3 is 19 residues. Germline assignment: CDR1 DFQATT and CDR2 SNEGSKA (reference sequence). Stated time point: sample taken at primary tumor resection. The donor group consisted of around 77 patients who had untreated, early-stage non-small cell lung cancer. The study sequenced unsorted whole RNA from tumor, nontumor lung or frozen PBMC. General study results and limits: One measure, the expanded intratumoral alpha and beta TCR count, tracked tumor mutation counts.

The V call is TRBV20-1, the J call TRBJ2-1; a possible D gene is TRBD2 (6 bases). This specimen was lung tumor tissue, taken at surgery. The origin of this receptor is a male donor with early-stage non-small cell lung cancer. In DNA, the CDR3 is TGCAGTGCTAGAGCTCCTAGGCCCCTCTCCCGGGGGATCTACAATGAGCAGTTCTTC. Amino acids: CSARAPRPLSRGIYNEQFF.